This entry describes one TCR beta chain. It has no known antigen specificity. No much larger clonotype is one base removed from it; base qualities were not supplied. The entry originates in a study of OX40 agonist ivuxolimab in advanced cancers. About the investigation overall: Ivuxolimab was an agonistic, fully human IgG2 monoclonal antibody directed against OX40 (CD134), a costimulatory receptor. The purpose of peripheral TCRbeta sequencing was to test whether ivuxolimab changed TCR sequence diversity and led to clonal T-cell expansion. Prior anti-PD-1, anti-PD-L1 or anti-CTLA-4 therapy was permitted, and roughly two fifths of dose-escalation patients had received checkpoint inhibitors. Intravenous ivuxolimab was administered to patients every 2 weeks at six dose levels: 0.01, 0.1, 0.3, 1.5, 3 and 10 mg/kg. The paper reports the monotherapy dose-escalation portion (N ≈ 50 patients) of the phase I ivuxolimab trial. Partial responses were achieved by three dose-escalation patients, of whom one had hepatocellular carcinoma and two had cutaneous melanoma. Of the roughly 54 dose-escalation patients, hepatocellular carcinoma was present in about 20, melanoma in around 15, renal cell carcinoma in 9 and head and neck cancer in 9. In the dose-escalation cohort, 70% to 85% of patients were male, and the mean age was roughly 60 years with a range of about 20 to 90. The paper's findings and limits, for the study overall: Low levels of normalized T-cell clonal expansion were also seen in some patients who did not respond. At doses of 0.1 to 3.0 mg/kg, clonal expansion of both CD4+ and CD8+ T cells in blood was seen between baseline and week 6. The antigen specificity of the clonally expanded peripheral T cells was not determined. In partial responders in the 0.1-3.0 mg/kg groups, normalized peripheral clonal expansion was found to be among the lowest, especially among CD8+ T cells. After ivuxolimab, CD8+ T cells had more expanded clones than CD4+ T cells on average.

The trial excluded patients who had a history of autoimmune disease or who were on systemic immunosuppression. Peripheral blood for TCR sequencing was drawn from every dose cohort at baseline, at cycle 4 day 1 and at cycle 7 day 1. Samples came from an open-label, multicenter, first-in-human phase I dose-escalation trial of ivuxolimab. Adults with locally advanced or metastatic head and neck squamous cell, hepatocellular, melanoma or renal cell carcinoma were enrolled in the trial. CD4+ and CD8+ T cells were sorted separately from peripheral blood before TCR sequencing. Genomic DNA was extracted from sorted cells for sequencing of the TCRbeta CDR3 region. The immunoSEQ Assay was used for sequencing of TCRbeta CDR3 regions. TCRdb carries this immuneACCESS record with in-frame sequences only. Its versions omit some clonotypes, under half of them owing to an unresolved V gene in the studies checked, with the rest unexplained. Counted in this sample were more than 65,000 clones; about 85% of them appeared once. Of the sample, roughly 15% falls within the top ten clones.

The CDR3 runs 13 residues from the cysteine to the phenylalanine. This entry keeps only the CDR3 DNA: 39 bases, framed from base 1. V and J are truncated by 6 bases and 0 bases respectively, leaving an intervening sequence of 9 bases. Taken from the germline V gene (reference sequence), the CDR1 and CDR2 loops are SEHNR and FQNEAQ. The source is an adult with an advanced solid tumor such as melanoma, head and neck, liver or kidney cancer. Source: CD4+ or CD8+ T cells sorted from blood, taken in a trial of the OX40 agonist ivuxolimab. The sequence links TRBV7-9 to TRBJ2-7; the D gene cannot be named for sure. The DNA reads as follows: TGTGCCAGCAGGATGGCAAGCTCCTACGAGCAGTACTTC. Its product reads: CASRMASSYEQYF. Reference TRBV7-9 and TRBJ2-7 proteins supply the regions before and after the CDR3; the full variable domain is: DTGVSQNPRHKITKRGQNVTFRCDPISEHNRLYWYRQTLGQGPEFLTYFQNEAQLEKSRLLSDRFSAERPKGSFSTLEIQRTEQGDSAMYLCASRMASSYEQYFGPGTRLTVT.